This entry is about one TCR beta chain. Its antigen remains unidentified. This table comes from immunoSEQ multiplex PCR, and its TCRdb copy is limited to in-frame clones, with some not included. This table has about 120,000 clones, roughly nine tenths appearing once. The data are from a study of T cell responses to AZD1222 COVID-19 vaccine. Study results and caveats: In a largely white British group with more females than males, clonal diversity was possibly underestimated. Repertoires were collected only later (after the peak T cell response had occurred). Unmutated regions of variants are reportedly targeted by nearly half of spike-specific TCRs. The breadth and depth of Spike-specific TCRs increased once two AZD1222 doses had been given.

This TCR was recovered from an adult in good health. The sequencing here drew on peripheral blood, taken on day 0 of AZD1222 vaccination.

CDR3 region: CASSLGGSGANVLTF. In DNA form, the CDR3 reads TGTGCCAGCTCACTAGGGGGCTCTGGGGCCAACGTCCTGACTTTC. The rearrangement joins TRBV18 to TRBJ2-6; D perhaps matches TRBD1 (6 bases). Trimming took 4 bases from V and 0 from J, leaving 7 bases between them. The length of the CDR3 is 15 residues. Germline assignment: CDR1 KGHSH and CDR2 LQKENI. Full variable domain (outside the CDR3, taken from reference TRBV18 and TRBJ2-6): NAGVMQNPRHLVRRRGQEARLRCSPMKGHSHVYWYRQLPEEGLKFMVYLQKENIIDESGMPKERFSAEFPKEGPSILRIQQVVRGDSAAYFCASSLGGSGANVLTFGAGSRLTVL.